The 22 T cell receptor beta chains given below trace back to one sample, sequenced in a study of cytomegalovirus exposure and HLA in healthy donors. Only in-frame clones appear in the TCRdb table, and some are missing; sequencing was by immunoSEQ multiplex PCR. This table holds 130,000 or so clones, about 90% found once. The sequencing input was PBMCs. These receptors were obtained from a man between 25 and 39 years old in good health and CMV-seronegative.

This chain links TRBV25-1 with TRBJ1-2; 9 positions agree with TRBD1. The CDR3 length is 15 residues. Per germline, CDR1 MGHDK and CDR2 SYGVNS. With V trimmed by 6 bases and J by 8 bases, 13 bases remained unmatched. DNA for the CDR3: TGTGCCAGCAGATCTTGGGGACAGGGAGGAGGGGGCTACACCTTC. Protein sequence: CASRSWGQGGGGYTF.

This chain joins TRBV11-2 and TRBJ1-3; 12 bases match TRBD1. The germline V gene encodes CDR1 SGHAT and CDR2 FQNNGV. The CDR3 length is 15 residues. With V trimmed by 5 bases and J by 5 bases, 4 bases remained unmatched. The CDR3: CASSRDRGLRNTIYF. The CDR3 DNA sequence: TGTGCCAGCAGCCGGGACAGGGGGCTGCGAAACACCATATATTTT. The full variable domain, completed using reference TRBV11-2 and TRBJ1-3, is EAGVAQSPRYKIIEKRQSVAFWCNPISGHATLYWYQQILGQGPKLLIQFQNNGVVDDSQLPKDRFSAERLKGVDSTLKIQPAKLEDSAVYLCASSRDRGLRNTIYFGEGSWLTVV.

The chain has TRBV6-6 and TRBJ2-7, with D perhaps TRBD1 (6 bases). V was trimmed by 6 bases and J by 2 bases, leaving 20 bases between them. The CDR3 runs to 16 residues. Germline V gene sequence: CDR1 MNHNY, CDR2 SVGAGI (reference sequence). The DNA for the CDR3 is TGTGCCAGCAGAAAGTCCCGGGACAAGGGTGCCTACGAGCAGTACTTC. Translating gives CASRKSRDKGAYEQYF.

This clone was picked up one time. The chain employs TRBV4-1 and TRBJ2-7, with unresolved D. The CDR3 covers 13 residues. Germline CDR1 is MGHRA and CDR2 is YSYEKL. The ends were cut back, 1 base at V and 0 bases at J, with 4 bases in the middle. The CDR3 protein is CASSQASSYEQYF. CDR3 DNA: TGCGCCAGCAGCCAAGCCAGCTCCTACGAGCAGTACTTC.

The gene calls are TRBV4-3 and TRBJ2-5, with D tentatively TRBD2 (6 bases). The V end lost 3 bases, the J end lost 5 bases, and 16 bases lay between the germline ends. Per germline, CDR1 LGHNA and CDR2 YSLEER. This CDR3 has 15 amino acids. CDR3 in amino acids: CASSQEGRFYETQYF. The CDR3 nucleotides are TGCGCCAGCAGCCAGGAGGGACGGTTTTACGAGACCCAGTACTTC.

This chain joins TRBV7-8 and TRBJ1-1; 10 bases align to TRBD1. The CDR3 extends over 14 amino acids. The germline V gene has CDR1 SGHVS and CDR2 FQNEAQ. The ends lost 5 bases at V and 8 bases at J; junction bases unmatched: 8. CDR3 protein: CASSTRGTGAEAFF. CDR3 DNA sequence: TGTGCCAGCAGCACTAGGGGGACAGGGGCGGAAGCTTTCTTT.

The chain couples TRBV27 to TRBJ1-5, with D hard to call. The germline V gene encodes CDR1 MNHEY and CDR2 SMNVEV (reference sequence). The CDR3 is made up of 16 amino acids. Deletions cut 0 bases from V and 6 bases from J, with 15 bases between. The CDR3 region is CASSLSPGSSGQPQHF. CDR3 coding DNA: TGTGCCAGCAGTTTATCCCCCGGCTCTTCGGGTCAGCCCCAGCATTTT.

The gene calls are TRBV6-6 and TRBJ2-7; 7 bases are a match to TRBD1. The CDR3 contains 14 residues. J was trimmed by 2 bases and V by 5 bases; bases with no gene match: 6. Germline CDR1 and CDR2: MNHNY and SVGAGI (reference sequence). CDR3 bases: TGTGCCAGCAGTCTTCTACAGGGGACCTACGAGCAGTACTTC. Translated, it gives CASSLLQGTYEQYF.

This clone occurred once. The V call is TRBV7-9, the J call TRBJ2-3; D is undetermined. The CDR3 covers 13 residues. V was pared by 5 bases and J by 4 bases, with 10 bases between. The germline V gene encodes CDR1 SEHNR and CDR2 FQNEAQ (reference sequence). This chain's CDR3 is CASSPRVADTQYF. CDR3 coding DNA: TGTGCCAGCAGCCCCCGGGTGGCAGATACGCAGTATTTT.

J is TRBJ1-5 and V is TRBV19; 7 positions match TRBD1. Trimming cost V 6 bases and J 6 bases; bases outside gene matches: 8. This CDR3 is built from 14 residues. CDR1 is LNHDA, CDR2 SQIVND, per germline (reference sequence). DNA of the CDR3: TGTGCCAGTAGGGCACAGGGGATAAGTCAGCCCCAGCATTTT. Amino acid sequence: CASRAQGISQPQHF.

This rearrangement joins TRBV5-6 to TRBJ1-1; TRBD1 is a possible D gene (5 bases). This CDR3 has 15 amino acids. Germline assignment: CDR1 SGHDT and CDR2 YYEEEE. Trimming removed 4 bases from V and 3 bases from J, with 16 bases in between. CDR3 amino acids: CASSLFWGGDTEAFF. CDR3 DNA: TGTGCCAGCAGCCTTTTTTGGGGGGGAGACACTGAAGCTTTCTTT. Using reference TRBV5-6 and TRBJ1-1 for the parts outside the CDR3, the full variable domain is DAGVTQSPTHLIKTRGQQVTLRCSPKSGHDTVSWYQQALGQGPQFIFQYYEEEERQRGNFPDRFSGHQFPNYSSELNVNALLLGDSALYLCASSLFWGGDTEAFFGQGTRLTVV.

The chain joins TRBV7-2 to TRBJ1-4; D perhaps matches TRBD1 (5 bases). CDR3 length: 15 residues. V gave up 4 bases and J gave up 3 bases, with 12 bases separating them. The germline V gene encodes CDR1 SGHTA and CDR2 FQGNSA. CDR3 protein: CASSWDPGANEKLFF. CDR3 DNA: TGTGCCAGCAGCTGGGACCCGGGGGCTAATGAAAAACTGTTTTTT.

This chain connects TRBV7-9 to TRBJ1-6; TRBD1 might be the D (6 bases). The V gene lost 2 bases and the J gene lost 10 bases, with 12 bases spanning the gap. This CDR3 region has 14 residues. Per germline, CDR1 SEHNR and CDR2 FQNEAQ (reference sequence). The CDR3 coding sequence is TGTGCCAGCAGCTTACAGGGGTCGTCGTCACCCCTCCACTTT. Its protein product is CASSLQGSSSPLHF.

J is TRBJ2-5 and V is TRBV4-1; 9 bases fit TRBD1. Germline-derived CDR1 and CDR2 are MGHRA and YSYEKL. The ends lost 4 bases at V and 2 bases at J; junction bases unmatched: 8. The CDR3 contains 16 residues. In DNA form, the CDR3 reads TGCGCCAGCAGCCTACGGGACAGGGCCCCACAAGAGACCCAGTACTTC. It translates to CASSLRDRAPQETQYF.

J is TRBJ1-2 and V is TRBV5-4; D gene uncertain. The germline V and J ends were trimmed by 4 bases and 3 bases, with 10 bases remaining between them. The CDR3 sequence is 13 residues long. Germline V lookup: CDR1 SGHNT, CDR2 YYREEE (reference sequence). CDR3 sequence (DNA): TGTGCCAGCAGCCCAGACATGGACTATGGCTACACCTTC. Translation: CASSPDMDYGYTF.

This clone was found a few times. The chain combines TRBV4-2 with TRBJ2-7; TRBD1 matches 11 bases. CDR3 size: 16 residues. Trimming took 0 bases from V and 0 from J; bases not matched to a gene: 1. CDR1 is LGHNA, CDR2 YNFKEQ, per germline. CDR3 DNA sequence: TGTGCCAGCAGCCAAGACGGGACAGGGGGCTCCTACGAGCAGTACTTC. Encoded protein: CASSQDGTGGSYEQYF.

The gene calls are TRBV4-3 and TRBJ2-7; tentatively, D is TRBD1 (5 bases). From germline, CDR1 is LGHNA and CDR2 YSLEER. The CDR3 covers 17 residues. V shed 0 bases and J shed 2 bases, with 17 bases lying between them. The chain's CDR3 is CASSQDVTTDSAYEQYF. DNA of the CDR3: TGCGCCAGCAGCCAAGATGTTACTACCGACAGCGCCTACGAGCAGTACTTC.

The V gene is TRBV11-2, the J gene TRBJ2-2; 10 positions agree with TRBD1. Losses at the gene ends were 5 bases for V and 6 bases for J; bases not matched to a gene: 15. CDR3 length: 18 residues. The germline V gene has CDR1 SGHAT and CDR2 FQNNGV. The CDR3 protein is CASSPTAGTGAQAGELFF. The CDR3 nucleotides are TGTGCCAGCAGCCCGACTGCAGGGACAGGGGCTCAGGCCGGGGAGCTGTTTTTT.

This chain joins TRBV9 and TRBJ1-1; weak D call: TRBD1 (6 bases). V was clipped by 2 bases and J by 2 bases, with 10 bases between them. In germline, CDR1 is SGDLS, CDR2 YYNGEE. The CDR3 contains 14 residues. The CDR3: CASSVHRVNTEAFF. DNA for the CDR3: TGTGCCAGCAGCGTCCACAGGGTTAACACTGAAGCTTTCTTT.

The CDR3 nucleotides read TGTGCCATCACCGGAGGGAGCGGAGGGGGCTACACCTTC. It encodes CAITGGSGGGYTF. V usage is TRBV6-1 and J usage is TRBJ1-2; D is unresolved. The CDR3 has 13 residues. V was shortened by 10 bases and J by 8 bases, with 20 bases between the two germline ends. Germline V CDR1 and CDR2: MNHNS, SASEGT.

This clone was observed a single time. The gene calls are TRBV4-1 and TRBJ2-4; D may be TRBD1 (6 bases). The CDR3 runs to 15 residues. V was shortened by 0 bases and J by 6 bases, with 12 bases between the two germline ends. Germline CDR1 MGHRA, CDR2 YSYEKL. CDR3 DNA: TGCGCCAGCAGCCAAGATCGGACAGTAACAAACATTCAGTACTTC. Translation: CASSQDRTVTNIQYF.

This clone has a single count. The rearrangement links TRBV9 to TRBJ1-1, with 7 nucleotides matching TRBD1. The germline V gene encodes CDR1 SGDLS and CDR2 YYNGEE. V dropped 3 bases and J dropped 3; count of bases not matched to a gene: 5. There are 14 residues in the CDR3. CDR3 protein: CASSAGRGDTEAFF. For the CDR3, the DNA is TGTGCCAGCAGCGCCGGCAGGGGGGACACTGAAGCTTTCTTT.